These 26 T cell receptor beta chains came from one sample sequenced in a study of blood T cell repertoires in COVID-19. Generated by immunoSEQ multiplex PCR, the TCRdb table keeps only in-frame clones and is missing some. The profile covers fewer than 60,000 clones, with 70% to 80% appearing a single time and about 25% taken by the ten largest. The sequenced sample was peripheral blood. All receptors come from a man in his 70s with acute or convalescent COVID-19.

The CDR3 region has the DNA TGCGCCAGGAAAGGCCATGGAGACAGAACTACCCTAGACTATGGCTACACCTTC. Its protein is CARKGHGDRTTLDYGYTF. This chain links TRBV23-1 with TRBJ1-2, with D possibly TRBD1 on 5 matching bases. TRBV23-1 is assigned to the ORF class and has an uncertain function. The length of the CDR3 is 18 residues. Between the trimmed V and J ends, which lost 9 bases and 3 bases, there was a span of 29 bases.

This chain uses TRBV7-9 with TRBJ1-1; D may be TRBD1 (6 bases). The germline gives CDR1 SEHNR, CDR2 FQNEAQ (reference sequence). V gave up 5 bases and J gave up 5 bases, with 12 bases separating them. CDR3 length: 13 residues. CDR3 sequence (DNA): TGTGCCAGCAGCCCAAACAGGGATACTGAAGCTTTCTTT. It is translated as CASSPNRDTEAFF. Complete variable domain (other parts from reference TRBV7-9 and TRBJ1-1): DTGVSQNPRHKITKRGQNVTFRCDPISEHNRLYWYRQTLGQGPEFLTYFQNEAQLEKSRLLSDRFSAERPKGSFSTLEIQRTEQGDSAMYLCASSPNRDTEAFFGQGTRLTVV.

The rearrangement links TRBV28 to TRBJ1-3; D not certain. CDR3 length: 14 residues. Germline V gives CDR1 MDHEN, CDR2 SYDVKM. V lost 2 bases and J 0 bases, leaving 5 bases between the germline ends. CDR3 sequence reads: CASSLESSGNTIYF. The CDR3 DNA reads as TGTGCCAGCAGTTTAGAGAGCTCTGGAAACACCATATATTTT.

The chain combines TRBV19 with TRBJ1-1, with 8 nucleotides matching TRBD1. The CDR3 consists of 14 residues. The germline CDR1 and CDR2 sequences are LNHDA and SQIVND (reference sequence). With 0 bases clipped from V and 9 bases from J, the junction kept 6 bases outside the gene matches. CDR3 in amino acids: CASSIEFDRGKAFF. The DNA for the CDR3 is TGTGCCAGTAGTATAGAGTTTGACAGGGGCAAAGCTTTCTTT.

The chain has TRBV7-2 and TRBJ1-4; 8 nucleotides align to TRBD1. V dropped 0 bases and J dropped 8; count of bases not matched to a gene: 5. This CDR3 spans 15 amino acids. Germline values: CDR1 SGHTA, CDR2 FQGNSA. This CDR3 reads CASSLARTGQEKLFF. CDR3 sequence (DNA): TGTGCCAGCAGCTTAGCGAGGACAGGGCAGGAAAAACTGTTTTTT.

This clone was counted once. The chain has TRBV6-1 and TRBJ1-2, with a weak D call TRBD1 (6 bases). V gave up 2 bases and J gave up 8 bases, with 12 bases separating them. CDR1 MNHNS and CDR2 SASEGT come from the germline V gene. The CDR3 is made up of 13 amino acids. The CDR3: CASSERGGRGYTF. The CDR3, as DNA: TGTGCCAGCAGTGAAAGGGGGGGGCGAGGCTACACCTTC.

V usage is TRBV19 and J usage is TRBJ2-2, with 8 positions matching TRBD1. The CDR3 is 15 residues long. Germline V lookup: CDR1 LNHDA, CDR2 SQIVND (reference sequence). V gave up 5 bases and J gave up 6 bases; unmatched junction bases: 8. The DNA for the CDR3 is TGTGCCAGTAGTTCCCAGGGGGCTGTGGCCGGGGAGCTGTTTTTT. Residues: CASSSQGAVAGELFF.

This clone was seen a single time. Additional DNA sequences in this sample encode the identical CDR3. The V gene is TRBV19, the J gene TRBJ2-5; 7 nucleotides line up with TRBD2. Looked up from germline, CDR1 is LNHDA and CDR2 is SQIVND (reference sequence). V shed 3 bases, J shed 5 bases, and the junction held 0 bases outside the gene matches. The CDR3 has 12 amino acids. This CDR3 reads CASSIGGETQYF. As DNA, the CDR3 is TGTGCCAGTAGTATCGGGGGGGAGACCCAGTACTTC.

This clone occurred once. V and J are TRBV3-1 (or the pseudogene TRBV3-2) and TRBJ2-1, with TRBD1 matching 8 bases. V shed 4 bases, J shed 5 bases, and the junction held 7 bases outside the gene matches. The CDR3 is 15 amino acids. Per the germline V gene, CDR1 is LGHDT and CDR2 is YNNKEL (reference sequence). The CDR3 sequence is CASSLRTGRNNEQFF. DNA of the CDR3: TGTGCCAGCAGCCTCAGGACAGGGAGGAACAATGAGCAGTTCTTC.

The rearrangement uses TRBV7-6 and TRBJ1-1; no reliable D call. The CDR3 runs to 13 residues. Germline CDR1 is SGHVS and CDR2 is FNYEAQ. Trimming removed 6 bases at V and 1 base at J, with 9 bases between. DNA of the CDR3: TGTGCCAGCAGGGAGCGTAGGAACACTGAAGCTTTCTTT. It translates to CASRERRNTEAFF. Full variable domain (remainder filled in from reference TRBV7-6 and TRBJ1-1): GAGVSQSPRYKVTKRGQDVALRCDPISGHVSLYWYRQALGQGPEFLTYFNYEAQQDKSGLPNDRFSAERPEGSISTLTIQRTEQRDSAMYRCASRERRNTEAFFGQGTRLTVV.

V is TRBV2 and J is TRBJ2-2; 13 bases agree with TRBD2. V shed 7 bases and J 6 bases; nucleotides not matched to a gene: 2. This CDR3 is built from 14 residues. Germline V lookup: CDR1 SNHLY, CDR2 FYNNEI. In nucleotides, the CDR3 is TGTGCCAGCAAACTAGCGGGAGGGCCCGGGGAGCTGTTTTTT. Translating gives CASKLAGGPGELFF.

CDR3 sequence (DNA): TGCGCCAGCAGCCAAGAACGGGGTAGCACTGAAGCTTTCTTT. It translates to CASSQERGSTEAFF. The J gene is TRBJ1-1, the V gene TRBV4-3, with D unclear. V was clipped by 0 bases and J by 4 bases, with 9 bases between them. The CDR3 spans 14 residues. Looked up from germline, CDR1 is LGHNA and CDR2 is YSLEER.

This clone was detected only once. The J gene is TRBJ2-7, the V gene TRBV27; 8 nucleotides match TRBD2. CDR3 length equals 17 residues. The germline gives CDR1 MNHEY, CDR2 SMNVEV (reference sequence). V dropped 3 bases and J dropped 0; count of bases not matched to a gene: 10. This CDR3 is CASSLVGRASSSYEQYF. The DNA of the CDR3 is TGTGCCAGCAGTTTGGTCGGGAGGGCCTCTAGCTCCTACGAGCAGTACTTC.

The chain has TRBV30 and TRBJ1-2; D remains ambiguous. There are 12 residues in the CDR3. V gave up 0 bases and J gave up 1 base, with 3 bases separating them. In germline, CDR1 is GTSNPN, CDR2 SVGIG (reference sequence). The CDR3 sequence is CAWSVLNYGYTF. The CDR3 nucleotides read TGTGCCTGGAGTGTACTTAACTATGGCTACACCTTC.

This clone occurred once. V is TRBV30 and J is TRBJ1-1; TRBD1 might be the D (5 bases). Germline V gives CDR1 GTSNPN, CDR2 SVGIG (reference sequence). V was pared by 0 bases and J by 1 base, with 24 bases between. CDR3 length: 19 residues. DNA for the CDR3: TGTGCCTGGAGTGTACTAGCGTCATTTGGGGGGTACACGAACACTGAAGCTTTCTTT. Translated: CAWSVLASFGGYTNTEAFF.

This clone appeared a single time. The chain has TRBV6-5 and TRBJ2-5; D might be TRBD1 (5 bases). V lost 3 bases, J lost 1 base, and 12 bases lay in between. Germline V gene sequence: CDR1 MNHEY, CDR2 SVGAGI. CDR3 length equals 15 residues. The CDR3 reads CASSYRGLGQETQYF. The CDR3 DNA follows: TGTGCCAGCAGTTATAGGGGTCTCGGCCAAGAGACCCAGTACTTC.

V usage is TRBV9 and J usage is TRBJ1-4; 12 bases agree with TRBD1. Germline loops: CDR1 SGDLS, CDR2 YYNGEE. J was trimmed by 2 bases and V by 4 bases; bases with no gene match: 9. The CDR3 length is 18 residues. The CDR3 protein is CASSLTGTGGLTNEKLFF. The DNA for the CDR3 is TGTGCCAGCAGCTTGACCGGGACAGGGGGCTTGACTAATGAAAAACTGTTTTTT.

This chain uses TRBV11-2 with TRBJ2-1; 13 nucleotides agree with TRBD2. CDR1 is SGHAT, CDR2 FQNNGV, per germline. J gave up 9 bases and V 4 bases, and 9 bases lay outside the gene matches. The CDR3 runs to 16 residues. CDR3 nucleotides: TGTGCCAGCAGCTCCTCTGGACTAGCGGGGGATAGTGAGCAGTTCTTC. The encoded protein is CASSSSGLAGDSEQFF.

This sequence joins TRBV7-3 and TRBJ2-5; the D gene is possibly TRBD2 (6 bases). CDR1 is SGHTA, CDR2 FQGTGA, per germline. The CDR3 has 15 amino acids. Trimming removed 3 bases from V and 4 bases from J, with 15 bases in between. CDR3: CASSFLGGKGETQYF. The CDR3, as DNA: TGTGCCAGCAGCTTCTTGGGGGGAAAAGGAGAGACCCAGTACTTC. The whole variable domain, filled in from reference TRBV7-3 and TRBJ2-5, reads GAGVSQTPSNKVTEKGKYVELRCDPISGHTALYWYRQSLGQGPEFLIYFQGTGAADDSGLPNDRFFAVRPEGSVSTLKIQRTERGDSAVYLCASSFLGGKGETQYFGPGTRLLVL.

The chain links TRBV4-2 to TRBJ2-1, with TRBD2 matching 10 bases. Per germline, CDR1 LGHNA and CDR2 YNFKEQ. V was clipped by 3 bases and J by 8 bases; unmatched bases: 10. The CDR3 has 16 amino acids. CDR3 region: CASSHEGLAGADEQFF. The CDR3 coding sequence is TGTGCCAGCAGCCACGAAGGGCTAGCGGGAGCGGATGAGCAGTTCTTC.

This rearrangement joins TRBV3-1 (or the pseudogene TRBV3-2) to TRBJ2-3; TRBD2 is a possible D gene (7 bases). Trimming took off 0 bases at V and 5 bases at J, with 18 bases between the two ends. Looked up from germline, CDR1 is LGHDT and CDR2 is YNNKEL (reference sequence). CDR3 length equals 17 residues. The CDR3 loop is CASSQESAGALGDTQYF. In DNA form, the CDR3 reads TGTGCCAGCAGCCAAGAGAGTGCGGGGGCCCTCGGAGATACGCAGTATTTT.

The CDR3 nucleotides are TGCGCCAGCAGCCAAGCCCAGGGTGGGGATGGAGCTTTCTTT. Amino acid sequence: CASSQAQGGDGAFF. This chain connects TRBV4-1 to TRBJ1-1, with a weak D call TRBD1 (5 bases). Deletions cut 1 base from V and 10 bases from J, with 16 bases between. CDR1 and CDR2 from the germline V gene are MGHRA and YSYEKL. There are 14 residues in the CDR3.

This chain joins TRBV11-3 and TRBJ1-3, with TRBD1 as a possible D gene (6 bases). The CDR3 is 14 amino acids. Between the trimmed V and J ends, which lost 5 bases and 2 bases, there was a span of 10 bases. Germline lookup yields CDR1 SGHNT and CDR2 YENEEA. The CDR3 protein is CASSSRGAGNTIYF. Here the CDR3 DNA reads TGTGCCAGCAGCAGCAGGGGTGCTGGAAACACCATATATTTT.

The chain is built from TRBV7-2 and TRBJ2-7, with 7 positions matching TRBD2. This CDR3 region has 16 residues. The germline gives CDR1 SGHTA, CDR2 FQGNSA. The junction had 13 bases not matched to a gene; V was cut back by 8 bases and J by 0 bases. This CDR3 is CASRPFVGGGSYEQYF. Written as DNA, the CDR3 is TGTGCCAGCCGACCGTTCGTAGGCGGGGGCTCCTACGAGCAGTACTTC. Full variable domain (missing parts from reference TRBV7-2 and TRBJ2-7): GAGVSQSPSNKVTEKGKDVELRCDPISGHTALYWYRQSLGQGLEFLIYFQGNSAPDKSGLPSDRFSAERTGGSVSTLTIQRTQQEDSAVYLCASRPFVGGGSYEQYFGPGTRLTVT.

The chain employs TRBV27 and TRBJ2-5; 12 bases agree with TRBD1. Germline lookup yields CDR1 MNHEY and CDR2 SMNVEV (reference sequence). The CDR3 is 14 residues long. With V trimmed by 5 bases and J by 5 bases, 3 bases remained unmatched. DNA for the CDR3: TGTGCCAGCAGTGGGACAGGGGGCGGGGAGACCCAGTACTTC. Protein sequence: CASSGTGGGETQYF.

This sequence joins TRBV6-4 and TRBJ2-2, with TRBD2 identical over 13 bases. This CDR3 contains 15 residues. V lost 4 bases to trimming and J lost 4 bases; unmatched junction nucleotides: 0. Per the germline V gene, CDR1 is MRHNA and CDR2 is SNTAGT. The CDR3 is CASSGTSGGTGELFF. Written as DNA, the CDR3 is TGTGCCAGCAGTGGGACTAGCGGGGGCACCGGGGAGCTGTTTTTT.